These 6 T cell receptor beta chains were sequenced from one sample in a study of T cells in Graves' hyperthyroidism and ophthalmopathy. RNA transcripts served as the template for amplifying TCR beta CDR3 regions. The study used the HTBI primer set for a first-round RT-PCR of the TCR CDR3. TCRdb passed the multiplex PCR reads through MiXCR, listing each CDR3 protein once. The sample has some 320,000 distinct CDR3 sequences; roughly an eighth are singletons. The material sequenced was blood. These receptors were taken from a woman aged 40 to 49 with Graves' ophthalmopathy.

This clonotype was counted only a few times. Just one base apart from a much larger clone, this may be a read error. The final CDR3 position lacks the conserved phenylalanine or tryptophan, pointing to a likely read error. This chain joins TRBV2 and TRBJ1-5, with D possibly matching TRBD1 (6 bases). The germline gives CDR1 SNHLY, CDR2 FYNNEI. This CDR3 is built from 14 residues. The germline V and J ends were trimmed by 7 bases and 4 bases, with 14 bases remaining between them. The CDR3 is CASNKGDVNQPQHS. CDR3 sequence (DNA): TGTGCCAGCAACAAGGGGGACGTTAATCAGCCCCAGCATTCT.

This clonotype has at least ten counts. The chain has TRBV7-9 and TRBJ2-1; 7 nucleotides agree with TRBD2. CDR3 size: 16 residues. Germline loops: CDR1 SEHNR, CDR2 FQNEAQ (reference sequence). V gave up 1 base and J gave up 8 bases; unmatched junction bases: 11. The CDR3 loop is CASSLVLGLVVDEQFF. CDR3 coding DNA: TGTGCCAGCAGCTTAGTTCTTGGACTAGTAGTCGATGAGCAGTTCTTC.

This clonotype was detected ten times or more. In DNA, the CDR3 is TGTGCCAGCAGACAACTAGCGGGGGGCGCCGGGGAGCTGTTTTTT. It translates to CASRQLAGGAGELFF. This chain links TRBV6-2 or TRBV6-3 with TRBJ2-2, with 12 bases matching TRBD2. This CDR3 is built from 15 residues. The germline V gene encodes CDR1 MNHEY and CDR2 SVGEGT. Trimming at V came to 6 bases and at J to 6 bases, leaving 5 bases not matched to a gene.

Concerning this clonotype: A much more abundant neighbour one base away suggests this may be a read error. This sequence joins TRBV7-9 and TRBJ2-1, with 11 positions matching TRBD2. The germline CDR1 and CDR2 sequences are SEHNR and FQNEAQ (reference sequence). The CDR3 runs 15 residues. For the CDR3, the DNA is TGTGCCACCGAGACTAGCGGGACGGCGTACAATGAGCGGTTCTTC. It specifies CATETSGTAYNERFF.

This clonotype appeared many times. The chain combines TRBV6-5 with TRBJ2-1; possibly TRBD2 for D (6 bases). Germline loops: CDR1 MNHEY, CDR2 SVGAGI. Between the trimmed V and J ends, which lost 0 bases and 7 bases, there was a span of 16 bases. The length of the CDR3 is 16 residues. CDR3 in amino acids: CASSYSGGGSPNEQFF. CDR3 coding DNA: TGTGCCAGCAGTTACTCCGGGGGAGGCTCCCCAAATGAGCAGTTCTTC.

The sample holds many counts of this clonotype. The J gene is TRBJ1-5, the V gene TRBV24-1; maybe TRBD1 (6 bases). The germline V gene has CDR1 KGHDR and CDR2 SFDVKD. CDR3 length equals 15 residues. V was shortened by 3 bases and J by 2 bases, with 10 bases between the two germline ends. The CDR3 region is CATSDRGAGNQPQHF. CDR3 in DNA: TGTGCCACCAGTGATCGGGGGGCCGGCAATCAGCCCCAGCATTTT.